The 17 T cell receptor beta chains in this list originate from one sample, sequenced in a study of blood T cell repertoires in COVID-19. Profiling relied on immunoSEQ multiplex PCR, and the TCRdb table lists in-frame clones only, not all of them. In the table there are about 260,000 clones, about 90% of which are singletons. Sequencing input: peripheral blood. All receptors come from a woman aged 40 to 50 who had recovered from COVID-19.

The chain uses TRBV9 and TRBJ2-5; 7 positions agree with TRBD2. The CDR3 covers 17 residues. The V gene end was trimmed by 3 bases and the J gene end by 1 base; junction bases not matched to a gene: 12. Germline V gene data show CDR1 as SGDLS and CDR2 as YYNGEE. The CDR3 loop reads CASSGPKRGEGQETQYF. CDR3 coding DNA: TGTGCCAGCAGCGGCCCTAAGCGGGGTGAAGGCCAAGAGACCCAGTACTTC. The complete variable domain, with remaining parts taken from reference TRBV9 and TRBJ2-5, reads DSGVTQTPKHLITATGQRVTLRCSPRSGDLSVYWYQQSLDQGLQFLIQYYNGEERAKGNILERFSAQQFPDLHSELNLSSLELGDSALYFCASSGPKRGEGQETQYFGPGTRLLVL.

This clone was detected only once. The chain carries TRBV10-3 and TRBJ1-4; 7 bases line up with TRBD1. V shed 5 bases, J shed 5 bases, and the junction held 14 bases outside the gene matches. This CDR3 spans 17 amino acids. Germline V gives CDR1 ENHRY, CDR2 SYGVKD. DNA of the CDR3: TGTGCCATCAGTCCATTATATGTGGGGACAGAGAATGAAAAACTGTTTTTT. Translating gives CAISPLYVGTENEKLFF.

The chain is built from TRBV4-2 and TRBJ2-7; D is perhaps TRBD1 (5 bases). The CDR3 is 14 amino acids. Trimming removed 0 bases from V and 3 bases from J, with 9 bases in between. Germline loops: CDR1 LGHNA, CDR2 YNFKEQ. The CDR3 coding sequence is TGTGCCAGCAGCCAAGATCAGGGAATCTACGAGCAGTACTTC. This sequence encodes CASSQDQGIYEQYF.

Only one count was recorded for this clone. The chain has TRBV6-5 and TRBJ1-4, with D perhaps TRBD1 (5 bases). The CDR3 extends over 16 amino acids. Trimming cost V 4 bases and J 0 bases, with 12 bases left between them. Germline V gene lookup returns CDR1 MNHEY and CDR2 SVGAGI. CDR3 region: CASSWEGFATNEKLFF. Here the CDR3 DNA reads TGTGCCAGCAGTTGGGAGGGGTTTGCAACTAATGAAAAACTGTTTTTT.

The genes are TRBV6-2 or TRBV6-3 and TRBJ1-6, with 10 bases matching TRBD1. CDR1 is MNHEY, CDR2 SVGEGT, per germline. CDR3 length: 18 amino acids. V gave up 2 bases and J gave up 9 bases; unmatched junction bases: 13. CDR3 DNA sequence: TGTGCCAGCAGTTACGGGACAGGGGACTGGTCCCCTGGTTCACCCCTCCACTTT. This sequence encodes CASSYGTGDWSPGSPLHF.

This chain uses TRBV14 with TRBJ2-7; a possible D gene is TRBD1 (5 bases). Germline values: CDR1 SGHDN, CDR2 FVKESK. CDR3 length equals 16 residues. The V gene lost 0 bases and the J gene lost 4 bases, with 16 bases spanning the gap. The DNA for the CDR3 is TGTGCCAGCAGCCAAGATCTTGGCAAAGGGGCTTACGAGCAGTACTTC. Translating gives CASSQDLGKGAYEQYF.

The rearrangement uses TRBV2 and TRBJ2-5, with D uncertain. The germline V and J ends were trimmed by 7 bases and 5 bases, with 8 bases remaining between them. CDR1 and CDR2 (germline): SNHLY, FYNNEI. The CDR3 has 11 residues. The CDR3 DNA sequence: TGTGCCAGCAATAATGAGGAGACCCAGTACTTC. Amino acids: CASNNEETQYF.

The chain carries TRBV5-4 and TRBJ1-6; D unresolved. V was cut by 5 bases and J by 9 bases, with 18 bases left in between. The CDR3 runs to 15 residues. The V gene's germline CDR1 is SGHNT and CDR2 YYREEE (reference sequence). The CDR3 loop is CASRAGLPGGSPLHF. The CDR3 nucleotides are TGTGCCAGCAGAGCGGGCCTACCGGGCGGTTCACCCCTCCACTTT.

CDR3 loop: CAISESKRTSGGAYNEQFF. The CDR3 bases are TGTGCCATCAGTGAGTCCAAAAGAACTAGCGGGGGGGCCTACAATGAGCAGTTCTTC. The rearrangement uses TRBV10-3 and TRBJ2-1; 13 bases are a match to TRBD2. V lost 0 bases to trimming and J lost 2 bases; unmatched junction nucleotides: 7. CDR1 is ENHRY, CDR2 SYGVKD, per germline. The CDR3 is 19 amino acids.

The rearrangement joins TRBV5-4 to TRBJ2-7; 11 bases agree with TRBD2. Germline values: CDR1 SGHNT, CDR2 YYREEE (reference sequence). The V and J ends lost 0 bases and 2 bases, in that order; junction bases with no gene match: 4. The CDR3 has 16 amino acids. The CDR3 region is CASSLGLAGGAYEQYF. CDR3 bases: TGTGCCAGCAGCTTGGGTCTAGCGGGGGGTGCCTACGAGCAGTACTTC.

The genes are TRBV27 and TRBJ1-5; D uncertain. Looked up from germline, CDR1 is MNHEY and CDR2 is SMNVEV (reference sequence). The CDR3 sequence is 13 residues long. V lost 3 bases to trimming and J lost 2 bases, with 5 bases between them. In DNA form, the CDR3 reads TGTGCCAGCAGTTTCGGGGGCAATCAGCCCCAGCATTTT. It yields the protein CASSFGGNQPQHF.

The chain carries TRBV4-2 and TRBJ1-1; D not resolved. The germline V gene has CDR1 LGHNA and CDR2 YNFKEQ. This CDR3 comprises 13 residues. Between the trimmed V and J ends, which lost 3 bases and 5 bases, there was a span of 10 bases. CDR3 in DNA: TGTGCCAGCAGCCACACAGAAGGAACTGAAGCTTTCTTT. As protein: CASSHTEGTEAFF.

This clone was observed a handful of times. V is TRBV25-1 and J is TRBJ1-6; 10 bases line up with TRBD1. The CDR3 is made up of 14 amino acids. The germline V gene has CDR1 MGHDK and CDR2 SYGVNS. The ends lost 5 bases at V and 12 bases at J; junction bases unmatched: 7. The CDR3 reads CASSRGTGDIPLHF. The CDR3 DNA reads TGTGCCAGCAGTAGGGGGACAGGGGATATACCCCTCCACTTT.

The CDR3 DNA follows: TGTGCCAGCCTCCGACTAGCGCCCGGCACCGGGGAGCTGTTTTTT. It codes for CASLRLAPGTGELFF. The chain combines TRBV2 with TRBJ2-2, with TRBD2 matching over 8 bases. The CDR3 covers 15 residues. Germline V gives CDR1 SNHLY, CDR2 FYNNEI. The V and J ends lost 8 bases and 4 bases, in that order; junction bases with no gene match: 9.

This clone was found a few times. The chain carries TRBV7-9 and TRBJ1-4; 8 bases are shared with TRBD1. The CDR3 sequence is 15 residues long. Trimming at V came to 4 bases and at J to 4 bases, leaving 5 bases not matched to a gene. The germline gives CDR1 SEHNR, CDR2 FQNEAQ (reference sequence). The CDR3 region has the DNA TGTGCCAGCAGCTCAGGACAGGGCGTTAATGAAAAACTGTTTTTT. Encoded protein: CASSSGQGVNEKLFF. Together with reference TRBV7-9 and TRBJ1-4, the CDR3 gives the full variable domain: DTGVSQNPRHKITKRGQNVTFRCDPISEHNRLYWYRQTLGQGPEFLTYFQNEAQLEKSRLLSDRFSAERPKGSFSTLEIQRTEQGDSAMYLCASSSGQGVNEKLFFGSGTQLSVL.

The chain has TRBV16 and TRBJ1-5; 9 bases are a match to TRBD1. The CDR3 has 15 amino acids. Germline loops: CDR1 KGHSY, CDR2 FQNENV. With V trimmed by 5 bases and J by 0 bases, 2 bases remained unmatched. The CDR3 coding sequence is TGTGCCAGCAGCGACAGGGGGAGTAGCAATCAGCCCCAGCATTTT. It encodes CASSDRGSSNQPQHF.

CDR3 nucleotide sequence: TGTGCCAGTAGTCGGGACAGGGGGCAGTCCTACGAGCAGTACTTC. Translation: CASSRDRGQSYEQYF. This rearrangement joins TRBV19 to TRBJ2-7; 12 bases are shared with TRBD1. Trimming took 5 bases from V and 1 from J; bases not matched to a gene: 3. Germline V CDR1 and CDR2: LNHDA, SQIVND (reference sequence). This CDR3 spans 15 amino acids. Looking up the rest from reference TRBV19 and TRBJ2-7 gives the full variable domain: DGGITQSPKYLFRKEGQNVTLSCEQNLNHDAMYWYRQDPGQGLRLIYYSQIVNDFQKGDIAEGYSVSREKKESFPLTVTSAQKNPTAFYLCASSRDRGQSYEQYFGPGTRLTVT.